Listed below are T cell receptor beta chains from one sample, sequenced in a study of blood T cell repertoires in COVID-19. Some clones are missing from TCRdb's copy, which holds only in-frame ones; the method was immunoSEQ multiplex PCR. The data show approximately 350,000 clones, more than 85% seen once. Sequenced material: PBMCs or T cells enriched from blood (not recorded which). These receptor sequences come from a woman in her 30s who had recovered from COVID-19. The CDR3 runs from the conserved cysteine through the conserved F or W. A D gene is named only where the DNA matches it firmly. Clone size, where shown, is once, few, many, or a class for clones that have expanded.

cdr3_length j_call clone_size v_call d_call cdr3_aa cdr3_nt
14 TRBJ2-1 - TRBV5-1 - CASRDRDPYNEQFF TGCGCCAGCCGTGACAGAGACCCCTACAATGAGCAGTTCTTC
13 TRBJ2-3 - TRBV29-1 - CSVVSSGVDTQYF TGCAGCGTTGTGTCTTCCGGGGTGGATACGCAGTATTTT
18 TRBJ2-5 - TRBV11-2 TRBD2 CASSLGIAGGPGAETQYF TGTGCCAGCAGCTTAGGAATAGCGGGGGGTCCCGGGGCAGAGACCCAGTACTTC
14 TRBJ2-2 few TRBV2 - CASSYRDGTGELFF TGTGCCAGCAGTTACAGGGATGGAACCGGGGAGCTGTTTTTT
14 TRBJ1-1 - TRBV19 - CASSFGGVNTEAFF TGTGCCAGTAGTTTCGGAGGAGTGAACACTGAAGCTTTCTTT
14 TRBJ1-3 - TRBV5-1 - CASSLGGSGNTIYF TGCGCCAGCAGCTTGGGCGGGTCTGGAAACACCATATATTTT
15 TRBJ1-1 - TRBV27 TRBD1 CASSLGQGGHIEAFF TGTGCCAGCAGTCTCGGACAGGGGGGTCACATTGAAGCTTTCTTT
15 TRBJ2-7 - TRBV2 TRBD2 CASSEMSSGSYEQYF TGTGCCAGCAGTGAAATGTCTAGCGGTTCCTACGAGCAGTACTTC
14 TRBJ2-3 - TRBV7-9 TRBD1 CASSGQGAADTQYF TGTGCCAGCAGCGGACAGGGAGCAGCAGATACGCAGTATTTT
15 TRBJ1-2 - TRBV4-1 TRBD1 CASSQAQGARYGYTF TGCGCCAGCAGCCAAGCACAGGGGGCGCGGTATGGCTACACCTTC
18 TRBJ2-3 - TRBV11-3 TRBD2 CASSRGLAGGASTDTQYF TGTGCCAGCAGCCGGGGACTAGCGGGGGGCGCTAGCACAGATACGCAGTATTTT
14 TRBJ2-7 - TRBV5-1 - CASSLALGDSPTDF TGCGCCAGCAGCTTGGCCTTAGGGGACTCCCCTACGGACTTC
14 TRBJ2-1 - TRBV2 TRBD2 CASSDSGIVNEQFF TGTGCCAGCAGTGACAGCGGGATAGTCAATGAGCAGTTCTTC
13 TRBJ1-1 - TRBV7-3 - CASSIQENTEAFF TGTGCCAGCAGTATTCAGGAAAACACTGAAGCTTTCTTT
14 TRBJ2-7 once TRBV27 - CASSYAGLTYEQYF TGTGCCAGCAGTTACGCAGGGCTAACCTACGAGCAGTACTTC
17 TRBJ2-5 few TRBV4-1 TRBD2 CASSQEKASGLQETQYF TGCGCCAGCAGCCAAGAGAAGGCTAGCGGCCTACAAGAGACCCAGTACTTC
15 TRBJ1-4 - TRBV7-9 - CASSAPWGPNEKLFF TGTGCCAGCAGCGCCCCTTGGGGGCCAAATGAAAAACTGTTTTTT
16 TRBJ2-1 - TRBV29-1 TRBD2 CSVSSGRSSSYNEQFF TGCAGCGTTAGCAGCGGGAGGTCCAGCTCCTACAATGAGCAGTTCTTC
15 TRBJ2-7 - TRBV4-2 TRBD1 CASSQPGTGAYEQYF TGTGCCAGCAGCCAGCCCGGGACAGGGGCCTACGAGCAGTACTTC
17 TRBJ1-3 - TRBV9 - CASSVDSPKSSGNTIYF TGTGCCAGCAGCGTAGATAGTCCTAAATCCTCTGGAAACACCATATATTTT
15 TRBJ1-1 - TRBV6-4 TRBD1 CASSQDPGGYTEAFF TGTGCCAGCAGTCAAGATCCAGGGGGGTACACTGAAGCTTTCTTT
14 TRBJ2-7 few TRBV27 TRBD2 CASSSLAGDYEQYF TGTGCCAGCTCATCACTAGCGGGGGACTACGAGCAGTACTTC
14 TRBJ1-1 - TRBV10-3 - CATGPGQLNTEAFF TGTGCCACTGGGCCCGGACAGTTGAACACTGAAGCTTTCTTT
12 TRBJ1-2 - TRBV19 - CASMGARGGYTF TGTGCCAGTATGGGGGCCCGGGGTGGCTACACCTTC
13 TRBJ1-1 - TRBV5-1 - CASSIQVNTEAFF TGCGCCAGCAGCATACAGGTGAACACTGAAGCTTTCTTT
16 TRBJ2-3 - TRBV15 TRBD2 CATSRKSLAGTDTQYF TGTGCCACCAGCAGAAAGTCTCTAGCGGGAACAGATACGCAGTATTTT
15 TRBJ1-5 few TRBV3-1/TRBV3-2 - CASSQALGGNQPQHF TGTGCCAGCAGCCAAGCACTCGGTGGCAATCAGCCCCAGCATTTT